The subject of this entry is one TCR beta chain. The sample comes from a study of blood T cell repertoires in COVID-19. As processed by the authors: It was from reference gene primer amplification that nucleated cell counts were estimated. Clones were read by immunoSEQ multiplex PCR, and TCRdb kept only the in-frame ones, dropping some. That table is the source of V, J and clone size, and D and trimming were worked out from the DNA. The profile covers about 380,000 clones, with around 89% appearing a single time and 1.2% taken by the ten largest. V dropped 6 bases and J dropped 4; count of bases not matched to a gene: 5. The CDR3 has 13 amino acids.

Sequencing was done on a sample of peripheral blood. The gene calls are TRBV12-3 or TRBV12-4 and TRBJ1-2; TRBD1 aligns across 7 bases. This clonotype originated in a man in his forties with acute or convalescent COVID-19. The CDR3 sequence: CASSDRTGYGYTF. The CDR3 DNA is TGTGCCAGCAGCGACAGGACAGGCTATGGCTACACCTTC.